This passage covers 25 T cell receptor beta chains from one sample sequenced in a study of blood T cell repertoires in COVID-19. The data were produced by immunoSEQ multiplex PCR, yet TCRdb's version contains in-frame clones alone and is incomplete. The table includes 140,000 to 150,000 clones, 80% to 85% detected once. The sequencing sample was made of peripheral blood. These receptor sequences come from a human donor in a cohort sampled during active COVID-19.

The J gene is TRBJ2-1, the V gene TRBV18; D possibly corresponds to TRBD2 (6 bases). This CDR3 contains 17 residues. Germline CDR1 and CDR2: KGHSH and LQKENI. V lost 0 bases and J 0 bases, leaving 12 bases between the germline ends. Here the CDR3 DNA reads TGTGCCAGCTCACCACCAGTAGCGGCGAGCTCCTACAATGAGCAGTTCTTC. The encoded protein is CASSPPVAASSYNEQFF.

In this sample, this clone turned up a few times. The chain uses TRBV7-2 and TRBJ1-1; 7 bases map to TRBD1. CDR3 length: 14 residues. J lost 2 bases, V lost 5 bases, and 5 bases had no gene match. Looked up from germline, CDR1 is SGHTA and CDR2 is FQGNSA. The DNA for the CDR3 is TGTGCCAGCAGCCGCGGACAGGCTAACACTGAAGCTTTCTTT. It codes for CASSRGQANTEAFF.

CDR3 in amino acids: CASSPIGGQGAHEQYF. CDR3 bases: TGTGCCAGTAGTCCTATAGGGGGACAGGGGGCCCACGAGCAGTACTTC. The chain carries TRBV19 and TRBJ2-7, with 12 bases fitting TRBD1. Per germline, CDR1 LNHDA and CDR2 SQIVND (reference sequence). V dropped 5 bases and J dropped 5; count of bases not matched to a gene: 10. The CDR3 contains 16 residues.

The chain has TRBV7-9 and TRBJ2-3, with D uncertain. The ends were cut back, 1 base at V and 8 bases at J, with 10 bases in the middle. The germline V gene has CDR1 SEHNR and CDR2 FQNEAQ (reference sequence). This CDR3 contains 13 residues. The DNA of the CDR3 is TGTGCCAGCAGCTTAGGTTCTTTCCTTACGCAGTATTTT. This gives the protein CASSLGSFLTQYF.

The chain uses TRBV6-5 and TRBJ2-7; D possibly corresponds to TRBD2 (6 bases). Deletions cut 5 bases from V and 0 bases from J, with 14 bases between. CDR3 length: 15 residues. The germline V gene encodes CDR1 MNHEY and CDR2 SVGAGI. The CDR3 DNA follows: TGTGCCAGCAGTACTAGGGACTCTCTCTCCTACGAGCAGTACTTC. It encodes CASSTRDSLSYEQYF.

The chain employs TRBV3-1 (or the pseudogene TRBV3-2) and TRBJ2-3, with 8 bases aligning to TRBD2. The V gene end was trimmed by 3 bases and the J gene end by 0 bases; junction bases not matched to a gene: 5. Germline lookup yields CDR1 LGHDT and CDR2 YNNKEL (reference sequence). The CDR3 has 16 amino acids. The CDR3 loop is CASSQKREFSTDTQYF. The CDR3 DNA sequence: TGTGCCAGCAGCCAGAAGCGGGAGTTCAGCACAGATACGCAGTATTTT.

With respect to this clone: The junction departs from the called germline gene at one end, perhaps through a read error. V is TRBV27 and J is TRBJ2-7, with D perhaps TRBD1 (6 bases). Germline values: CDR1 MNHEY, CDR2 SMNVEV (reference sequence). The length of the CDR3 is 15 residues. This chain's CDR3 is CASRLSVGQSYEQYF. The DNA for the CDR3 is TGTGCCAGCAGATTATCCGTAGGACAGTCCTACGAGCAGTACTTC.

The chain joins TRBV10-3 to TRBJ2-1, with 9 bases that match TRBD2. Germline lookup yields CDR1 ENHRY and CDR2 SYGVKD. The CDR3 is 14 residues long. The V segment lost 2 bases and the J segment 8 bases; nucleotides outside the gene matches: 4. The CDR3 nucleotides are TGTGCCATCAGTGAGGAGACTAGCGGTTATGAGCAGTTCTTC. It encodes CAISEETSGYEQFF.

V and J are TRBV7-9 and TRBJ2-4; 9 bases line up with TRBD1. The germline gives CDR1 SEHNR, CDR2 FQNEAQ (reference sequence). J was trimmed by 5 bases and V by 6 bases; bases with no gene match: 8. This CDR3 spans 15 amino acids. The CDR3 protein is CASRGDRASENIQYF. The CDR3 bases are TGTGCCAGCAGAGGGGACAGGGCGAGTGAAAACATTCAGTACTTC.

This rearrangement joins TRBV10-1 to TRBJ1-5; 10 bases map to TRBD1. This CDR3 region has 19 residues. Germline assignment: CDR1 WNHNN and CDR2 SYGVQD (reference sequence). J lost 2 bases, V lost 3 bases, and 13 bases had no gene match. The DNA of the CDR3 is TGCGCCAGCAGTGACGCCCCGGGACAGGGGATCTTGGGCAATCAGCCCCAGCATTTT. This gives the protein CASSDAPGQGILGNQPQHF.

This rearrangement joins TRBV18 to TRBJ1-1, with 8 bases aligning to TRBD1. The ends lost 5 bases at V and 5 bases at J; junction bases unmatched: 13. This CDR3 has 16 amino acids. In germline, CDR1 is KGHSH, CDR2 LQKENI. In DNA, the CDR3 is TGTGCCAGCTCATGGACAGGGCGGTCGAGGAAGACTGAAGCTTTCTTT. It is translated as CASSWTGRSRKTEAFF. The full variable domain, in which reference TRBV18 and TRBJ1-1 provide the parts outside the CDR3, is NAGVMQNPRHLVRRRGQEARLRCSPMKGHSHVYWYRQLPEEGLKFMVYLQKENIIDESGMPKERFSAEFPKEGPSILRIQQVVRGDSAAYFCASSWTGRSRKTEAFFGQGTRLTVV.

The chain has TRBV19 and TRBJ1-4; 7 positions agree with TRBD1. Germline loops: CDR1 LNHDA, CDR2 SQIVND (reference sequence). The trim removed 6 bases at V and 5 bases at J, leaving 9 bases unmatched. The length of the CDR3 is 15 residues. CDR3 DNA: TGTGCCAGTAGGCCCCGACAGGGCCTAAATGAAAAACTGTTTTTT. As protein: CASRPRQGLNEKLFF.

The chain recombines TRBV29-1 with TRBJ2-7, with D uncertain. Trimming took off 3 bases at V and 1 base at J, with 7 bases between the two ends. Germline V gives CDR1 SQVTM, CDR2 ANQGSEA. The CDR3 loop spans 12 amino acids. The CDR3 loop is CSVDGPSYEQYF. CDR3 nucleotide sequence: TGCAGCGTTGATGGGCCATCCTACGAGCAGTACTTC.

The rearrangement uses TRBV7-2 and TRBJ2-7; perhaps TRBD2 as D (9 bases). V was pared by 10 bases and J by 7 bases, with 29 bases between. The CDR3 has 16 amino acids. The germline gives CDR1 SGHTA, CDR2 FQGNSA. The CDR3 is CATRDRTGGRVGEQYF. The DNA of the CDR3 is TGTGCCACCCGGGACAGGACCGGCGGGAGGGTCGGGGAGCAGTACTTC.

The rearrangement links TRBV7-9 to TRBJ1-2; D remains unclear. The germline V gene encodes CDR1 SEHNR and CDR2 FQNEAQ (reference sequence). The CDR3 consists of 14 residues. V lost 2 bases, J lost 4 bases, and 11 bases lay in between. The CDR3 protein is CASSLTGEGYGYTF. The CDR3 nucleotides are TGTGCCAGCAGCTTAACGGGAGAGGGCTATGGCTACACCTTC.

The V gene is TRBV5-1, the J gene TRBJ2-1, with D possibly matching TRBD2 (6 bases). Trimming removed 4 bases at V and 6 bases at J, with 14 bases between. CDR1 and CDR2 (germline): SGHRS, YFSETQ. The CDR3 consists of 14 residues. The CDR3 loop reads CASSPLGLPNEQFF. The CDR3 coding sequence is TGCGCCAGCAGCCCTCTCGGACTACCCAATGAGCAGTTCTTC.

V gene TRBV28 combines with J gene TRBJ2-5; 14 nucleotides match TRBD2. This CDR3 is 15 amino acids long. V was clipped by 7 bases and J by 4 bases; unmatched bases: 5. The V gene's germline CDR1 is MDHEN and CDR2 SYDVKM. CDR3 in DNA: TGTGCCAGCAATCGACTAGCGGGAGGGGGAGAGACCCAGTACTTC. Translation: CASNRLAGGGETQYF.

There are a few counts of this clone. The chain employs TRBV7-2 and TRBJ2-1; TRBD1 matches at 7 bases. The CDR3 has 16 amino acids. Germline V gives CDR1 SGHTA, CDR2 FQGNSA. V gave up 5 bases and J gave up 3 bases; unmatched junction bases: 10. The DNA of the CDR3 is TGTGCCAGCAGCCCTAGCCGGGACAGTATCTACAATGAGCAGTTCTTC. Translated, it gives CASSPSRDSIYNEQFF.

The gene calls are TRBV5-5 and TRBJ2-5; TRBD1 agrees at 7 bases. This CDR3 spans 13 amino acids. V lost 0 bases to trimming and J lost 4 bases; unmatched junction nucleotides: 0. Germline V gene sequence: CDR1 SGHKS, CDR2 YYEKEE (reference sequence). The CDR3 coding sequence is TGTGCCAGCAGCTTGGAGGGGGCAGAGACCCAGTACTTC. It translates to CASSLEGAETQYF.

V is TRBV29-1 and J is TRBJ2-3; 9 bases match TRBD1. The CDR3 spans 14 residues. V lost 6 bases to trimming and J lost 5 bases; unmatched junction nucleotides: 9. Germline-derived CDR1 and CDR2 are SQVTM and ANQGSEA. This chain's CDR3 is CSVEQGAPGDTQYF. CDR3 sequence (DNA): TGCAGCGTAGAACAGGGGGCGCCGGGAGATACGCAGTATTTT.

The CDR3 coding sequence is TGTGCCAGCAGATTCTCGACAGGGGGTAAGAACACTGAAGCTTTCTTT. Protein sequence: CASRFSTGGKNTEAFF. J is TRBJ1-1 and V is TRBV3-1 (or the pseudogene TRBV3-2), with 9 nucleotides matching TRBD1. The CDR3 totals 16 residues. Germline V gene sequence: CDR1 LGHDT, CDR2 YNNKEL (reference sequence). J was trimmed by 1 base and V by 6 bases; bases with no gene match: 9.

This chain links TRBV5-1 with TRBJ1-2, with D tentatively TRBD1 (5 bases). V shed 0 bases and J shed 2 bases, with 8 bases lying between them. Germline assignment: CDR1 SGHRS and CDR2 YFSETQ. The CDR3 has 14 amino acids. In nucleotides, the CDR3 is TGCGCCAGCAGCTTGGCCGGGGGGAACTATGGCTACACCTTC. Translated, it gives CASSLAGGNYGYTF.

This rearrangement joins TRBV5-1 to TRBJ2-7; 8 bases line up with TRBD2. Trimming took 5 bases from V and 3 from J; bases not matched to a gene: 7. Germline lookup yields CDR1 SGHRS and CDR2 YFSETQ. The CDR3 extends over 14 amino acids. CDR3 DNA sequence: TGCGCCAGCAGGCCCGAGGCGGGGGGCTACGAGCAGTACTTC. This codes for CASRPEAGGYEQYF.

In nucleotides, the CDR3 is TGTGCCAGCAGCCGACAGGGGAGCGCAGATACGCAGTATTTT. Translating gives CASSRQGSADTQYF. The chain employs TRBV6-2 or TRBV6-3 and TRBJ2-3; 8 bases map to TRBD1. This CDR3 is built from 14 residues. Trimming removed 6 bases from V and 4 bases from J; junction bases left unmatched: 6. From germline, CDR1 is MNHEY and CDR2 SVGEGT.

The chain uses TRBV29-1 and TRBJ2-7; D gene unclear. V shed 4 bases and J shed 2 bases, with 18 bases lying between them. The germline V gene encodes CDR1 SQVTM and CDR2 ANQGSEA. There are 15 residues in the CDR3. CDR3 sequence (DNA): TGCAGCGTTGTTCCGGGTTCAAGGAATACCTACGAGCAGTACTTC. As protein: CSVVPGSRNTYEQYF.